This T cell receptor (beta chain) was recorded in a study of T cell repertoires in cytomegalovirus infection. On the study more broadly: An indication of both CMV infection and matching HLA type came from public TCR beta signatures.

TCRdb analysed the reads with MiXCR anew, one entry per CDR3 protein. The sample has hundreds of thousands of distinct CDR3 sequences, about 29% seen once. Points from the study as a whole: CMV-specific TCR beta clonotypes restricted by HLA-C dominated the ex vivo response.

Concerning this clonotype: Its specificity is unknown.

This clonotype was sampled from a human donor in good health (CMV status not recorded). Some clones in this sample may be carry-over from other donors' samples. The sequences come from cultured PBMCs, collected from culture after CMV antigen stimulation.

DNA of the CDR3: TGTGCCAGCAGTTTACTAGAGGGAGATACGCAGTATTTT. Residues: CASSLLEGDTQYF. The rearrangement joins TRBV12-3 or TRBV12-4 to TRBJ2-3; the D gene is possibly TRBD2 (5 bases). The V and J ends lost 2 bases and 5 bases respectively, with 8 bases between them. There are 13 residues in the CDR3.